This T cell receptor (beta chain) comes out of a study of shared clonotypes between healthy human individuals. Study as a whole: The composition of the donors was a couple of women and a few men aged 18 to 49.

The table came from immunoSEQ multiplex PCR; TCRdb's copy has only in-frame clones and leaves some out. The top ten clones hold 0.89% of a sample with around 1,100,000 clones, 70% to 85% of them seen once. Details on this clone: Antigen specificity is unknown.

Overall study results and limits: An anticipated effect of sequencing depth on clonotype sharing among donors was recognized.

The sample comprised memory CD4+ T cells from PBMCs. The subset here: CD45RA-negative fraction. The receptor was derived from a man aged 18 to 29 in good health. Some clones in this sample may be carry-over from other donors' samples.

The CDR3 protein is CASSLGVGNTGELFF. The CDR3 region has the DNA TGCGCCAGCAGCTTGGGTGTTGGCAACACCGGGGAGCTGTTTTTT. The chain links TRBV5-1 to TRBJ2-2, with D uncertain. The germline V gene has CDR1 SGHRS and CDR2 YFSETQ. This CDR3 has 15 amino acids. V gave up 0 bases and J gave up 2 bases, with 8 bases separating them.